The 20 T cell receptor beta chains listed next were all sequenced from one sample in a study of T cells in Graves' hyperthyroidism and ophthalmopathy. Amplification of TCR beta CDR3 regions used RNA as the template. First-round RT-PCR with HTBI primers amplified the TCR CDR3 region. TCRdb independently ran MiXCR on the multiplex PCR reads; one entry per CDR3 protein. Of roughly 570,000 distinct CDR3 sequences listed, about 45% are singletons. The sequenced sample was peripheral blood or thyroid tissue (not recorded which). These receptors all stem from a woman under 30 with Graves' hyperthyroidism.

The chain carries TRBV7-2 and TRBJ1-4; 9 bases match TRBD1. Germline V gives CDR1 SGHTA, CDR2 FQGNSA. The trim removed 5 bases at V and 4 bases at J, leaving 8 bases unmatched. The CDR3 has 16 residues. The CDR3: CASSVGTGTVNEKLFF. CDR3 coding DNA: TGTGCCAGCAGCGTTGGGACAGGGACAGTTAATGAAAAACTGTTTTTT.

The V and J genes are TRBV15 and TRBJ2-5; 7 positions agree with TRBD1. V dropped 3 bases and J dropped 4; count of bases not matched to a gene: 5. CDR3 length: 14 residues. The V gene's germline CDR1 is LNHNV and CDR2 YYDKDF (reference sequence). In DNA form, the CDR3 reads TGTGCCACCAGCAGTGGGGACAGCGGAGAGACCCAGTACTTC. Its translation is CATSSGDSGETQYF.

The sample holds a few counts of this clonotype. The rearrangement uses TRBV10-1 and TRBJ2-7; no reliable D call. Germline CDR1 reads WNHNN; CDR2 reads SYGVQD (reference sequence). V was cut by 2 bases and J by 0 bases, with 11 bases left in between. This CDR3 has 15 amino acids. The chain's CDR3 is CASSEGMTGSYEQYF. In DNA, the CDR3 is TGCGCCAGCAGTGAGGGGATGACTGGCTCCTACGAGCAGTACTTC.

The rearrangement joins TRBV20-1 to TRBJ2-7, with 8 bases lining up with TRBD1. Trimming at V came to 6 bases and at J to 3 bases, leaving 10 bases not matched to a gene. The germline gives CDR1 DFQATT, CDR2 SNEGSKA (reference sequence). The CDR3 totals 14 residues. In DNA, the CDR3 is TGCAGTGCCAGTAGCCTTGACAGGGGCTACGAGCAGTACTTC. Translating gives CSASSLDRGYEQYF.

This clonotype was detected only once. CDR3 DNA sequence: TGTGCCAGCAGATCGTCCGGGACTAGCGTCGAGCAAGAGACCCAGTACTTC. Residues: CASRSSGTSVEQETQYF. V usage is TRBV28 and J usage is TRBJ2-5, with 10 bases fitting TRBD2. Germline loops: CDR1 MDHEN, CDR2 SYDVKM. This CDR3 spans 17 amino acids. Losses at the gene ends were 6 bases for V and 2 bases for J; bases not matched to a gene: 12.

This rearrangement joins TRBV4-3 to TRBJ1-4; TRBD1 agrees at 7 bases. CDR1 is LGHNA and CDR2 is YSLEER in the germline V gene. There are 15 residues in the CDR3. Trimming took 3 bases from V and 7 from J; bases not matched to a gene: 8. The CDR3 nucleotides read TGCGCCAGCAGCCAGATCGGGACAGCCTCTGAAAAACTGTTTTTT. The encoded protein is CASSQIGTASEKLFF.

This clonotype occurred a few times. This chain connects TRBV5-1 to TRBJ2-1, with 13 bases matching TRBD2. Per germline, CDR1 SGHRS and CDR2 YFSETQ. CDR3 size: 15 residues. The V segment lost 4 bases and the J segment 6 bases; nucleotides outside the gene matches: 4. The DNA of the CDR3 is TGCGCCAGCAGCCCGGGACTAGCGGGAAGCAATGAGCAGTTCTTC. Its translation: CASSPGLAGSNEQFF. The whole variable domain, filled in from reference TRBV5-1 and TRBJ2-1, reads KAGVTQTPRYLIKTRGQQVTLSCSPISGHRSVSWYQQTPGQGLQFLFEYFSETQRNKGNFPGRFSGRQFSNSRSEMNVSTLELGDSALYLCASSPGLAGSNEQFFGPGTRLTVL.

This clonotype has at least ten counts. The rearrangement uses TRBV5-1 and TRBJ2-5; 7 bases are shared with TRBD2. The CDR3 runs to 14 residues. V lost 5 bases and J lost 5; bases outside the gene matches: 9. The germline CDR1 and CDR2 sequences are SGHRS and YFSETQ. For the CDR3, the DNA is TGCGCCAGCAGTAAAGGACTAGACGCGGAGACCCAGTACTTC. Translated: CASSKGLDAETQYF.

This clonotype was detected many times. This sequence joins TRBV6-6 and TRBJ1-6; D is perhaps TRBD1 (5 bases). Trimming pared 5 bases from V and 10 bases from J, leaving 21 bases between. Germline V lookup: CDR1 MNHNY, CDR2 SVGAGI (reference sequence). The CDR3 is 16 amino acids. The CDR3 sequence: CASSPNSGRDVSPLHF. DNA of the CDR3: TGTGCCAGCAGTCCTAACTCGGGACGGGATGTCTCACCCCTCCACTTT.

This chain uses TRBV5-1 with TRBJ2-1; the D is unclear. V lost 4 bases to trimming and J lost 0 bases, with 17 bases between them. This CDR3 is built from 17 residues. Per germline, CDR1 SGHRS and CDR2 YFSETQ. The CDR3, as DNA: TGCGCCAGCAGCCCCATCCTTAGCTCGAGCTCCTACAATGAGCAGTTCTTC. It yields the protein CASSPILSSSSYNEQFF.

The chain links TRBV12-3 or TRBV12-4 to TRBJ2-7, with TRBD1 matching over 9 bases. Trimming at V came to 0 bases and at J to 7 bases, leaving 4 bases not matched to a gene. CDR3 length: 14 residues. DNA of the CDR3: TGTGCCAGCAGTTTAGCGGGACAGGGTTGGGAGCAGTACTTC. As protein: CASSLAGQGWEQYF.

Comment on this clonotype: A junction boundary mismatches the germline segment, possibly from a read error. This rearrangement joins TRBV11-2 to TRBJ1-6; 7 nucleotides align to TRBD1. Germline-derived CDR1 and CDR2 are SGHAT and FQNNGV. This CDR3 region has 14 residues. CDR3 in amino acids: CTSSSPQGGSPLHF. The CDR3 region has the DNA TGTACCAGCAGCTCGCCCCAGGGGGGTTCACCCCTCCACTTT.

Regarding this clonotype: A much larger clone differs by one base, so this may be a read error. The rearrangement uses TRBV7-2 and TRBJ1-4; D is perhaps TRBD1 (6 bases). CDR1 is SGHTA and CDR2 is FQGNSA in the germline V gene. Trimming removed 4 bases at V and 4 bases at J, with 13 bases between. The CDR3 is 15 amino acids. In DNA, the CDR3 is TGTGCCAGCAGCTCTTACGGGGGCCTTAATGAAAAACTGTTTTTT. This gives the protein CASSSYGGLNEKLFF. Full variable domain (remainder filled in from reference TRBV7-2 and TRBJ1-4): GAGVSQSPSNKVTEKGKDVELRCDPISGHTALYWYRQSLGQGLEFLIYFQGNSAPDKSGLPSDRFSAERTGGSVSTLTIQRTQQEDSAVYLCASSSYGGLNEKLFFGSGTQLSVL.

In DNA, the CDR3 is TGTGCCAGCAGCTTAATAGGAAAAAACATTCAGTACTTC. It yields the protein CASSLIGKNIQYF. This chain uses TRBV7-2 with TRBJ2-4; D is uncertain. The CDR3 consists of 13 residues. Trimming stripped 2 bases from V and 4 bases from J, with 6 bases between. Germline lookup yields CDR1 SGHTA and CDR2 FQGNSA. The entire variable domain, with the rest obtained from reference TRBV7-2 and TRBJ2-4, is as follows: GAGVSQSPSNKVTEKGKDVELRCDPISGHTALYWYRQSLGQGLEFLIYFQGNSAPDKSGLPSDRFSAERTGGSVSTLTIQRTQQEDSAVYLCASSLIGKNIQYFGAGTRLSVL.

This chain links TRBV19 with TRBJ2-7, with D unclear. The CDR3 spans 15 residues. Trimming left V 5 bases short and J 1 base short, with 15 bases between. The V gene's germline CDR1 is LNHDA and CDR2 SQIVND (reference sequence). The CDR3 loop reads CASSVTPERSYEQYF. The CDR3 DNA is TGTGCCAGTAGTGTGACCCCCGAAAGGTCCTACGAGCAGTACTTC.

About this clonotype itself: One end of the junction does not line up with germline, which may come from a read error. The chain has TRBV10-2 and TRBJ1-1; D may be TRBD1 (5 bases). The germline CDR1 and CDR2 sequences are WSHSY and SAAADI. CDR3 length equals 16 residues. The CDR3 coding sequence is TGTGCCAGCAGCCCTGACACCGGGGAGGGGTACACTGAAGCTTTCTTT. Amino acid sequence: CASSPDTGEGYTEAFF.

At least ten counts were recorded for this clonotype. This chain links TRBV20-1 with TRBJ1-4, with unresolved D. This CDR3 is 13 amino acids long. Germline V gives CDR1 DFQATT, CDR2 SNEGSKA (reference sequence). Trimming shortened V by 6 bases and J by 7 bases, and 15 bases separated the two germline ends. DNA for the CDR3: TGCAGTGCCTACACCTTTGAGGGTGAAAAACTGTTTTTT. The encoded protein is CSAYTFEGEKLFF.

The chain couples TRBV9 to TRBJ2-5, with TRBD2 identical over 8 bases. This CDR3 contains 12 residues. V shed 10 bases, J shed 5 bases, and the junction held 7 bases outside the gene matches. CDR1 is SGDLS and CDR2 is YYNGEE in the germline V gene. CDR3 nucleotides: TGTGCCCTAGGCGGGGGGCGGGAGACCCAGTACTTC. Its translation: CALGGGRETQYF.

This clonotype was counted ten times or more. J is TRBJ1-5 and V is TRBV12-5, with 7 positions matching TRBD1. CDR1 and CDR2 from the germline V gene are LGHNT and FRNRAP. This CDR3 has 16 residues. V gave up 1 base and J gave up 0 bases; unmatched junction bases: 3. The CDR3 nucleotides read TGTGCTAGTGGTTTGGCCGGGACAGATAGCAATCAGCCCCAGCATTTT. Amino acids: CASGLAGTDSNQPQHF.

This clonotype showed up many times. This sequence joins TRBV20-1 and TRBJ2-7; 11 bases are a match to TRBD2. The CDR3 spans 13 residues. Germline CDR1 is DFQATT and CDR2 is SNEGSKA (reference sequence). V trimming: 6 bases; J trimming: 6 bases; junction bases outside the gene matches: 7. This chain's CDR3 is CSALSGRAVEQYF. DNA of the CDR3: TGCAGTGCCCTTAGCGGGAGGGCCGTCGAGCAGTACTTC.